These T cell receptor beta chains were read from a single sample in a study of T cells expressing NK-cell markers. TCRdb re-called the 5' RACE reads and shows each CDR3 protein once, DNA omitted. Its listing shows around 550,000 distinct CDR3 sequences. The sequenced sample was blood T cells: a sorted CD56 or NKG2C T cell subset, CD4+ or CD8+ T cells, or bulk PBMC T cells (not recorded which). The receptor source for this set is a young man in good health. The CDR3 runs from the conserved cysteine through the conserved F or W.

CDR3aa: CAISESPSPLHF
j_gene: TRBJ1-6
v_gene: TRBV10-3

CDR3aa: CASSPSRGNYGYTF
j_gene: TRBJ1-2
v_gene: TRBV18

CDR3aa: CASRVGGGNTIYF
j_gene: TRBJ1-3
v_gene: TRBV19

CDR3aa: CASSLVLTSGPGELFF
j_gene: TRBJ2-2
v_gene: TRBV11-3

CDR3aa: CASRIQVAGELFF
j_gene: TRBJ2-2
v_gene: TRBV12-3/TRBV12-4

CDR3aa: CSAAQTIRRNEQFF
j_gene: TRBJ2-1
v_gene: TRBV20-1

CDR3aa: CASSLGSEQYF
j_gene: TRBJ2-7
v_gene: TRBV12-3/TRBV12-4

CDR3aa: CSAREDSQGPQHF
j_gene: TRBJ1-5
v_gene: TRBV20-1

CDR3aa: CASSSSDKGSYRNEQFF
j_gene: TRBJ2-1
v_gene: TRBV7-6

CDR3aa: CASSRSRGQGAETQYF
j_gene: TRBJ2-5
v_gene: TRBV4-3

CDR3aa: CSARDGSGSTGELFF
j_gene: TRBJ2-2
v_gene: TRBV20-1

CDR3aa: CASSQVRLGEYNEQFF
j_gene: TRBJ2-1
v_gene: TRBV4-3

CDR3aa: CASSLRQYNEQFF
j_gene: TRBJ2-1
v_gene: TRBV12-3/TRBV12-4

CDR3aa: CSVMGPGTTDTQYF
j_gene: TRBJ2-3
v_gene: TRBV29-1

CDR3aa: CAWSEWGTGDSYEQYF
j_gene: TRBJ2-7
v_gene: TRBV30

CDR3aa: CASRLLGEGVNEQFF
j_gene: TRBJ2-1
v_gene: TRBV19

CDR3aa: CSGLVVDEQFF
j_gene: TRBJ2-1
v_gene: TRBV29-1

CDR3aa: CASSPGTQSYEQYF
j_gene: TRBJ2-7
v_gene: TRBV7-9

CDR3aa: CASSDPRGSYNEQFF
j_gene: TRBJ2-1
v_gene: TRBV25-1

CDR3aa: CASSLSRWGWDTQYF
j_gene: TRBJ2-3
v_gene: TRBV12-3/TRBV12-4

CDR3aa: CASSWPLSGALPSNEQFF
j_gene: TRBJ2-1
v_gene: TRBV6-5

CDR3aa: CASSQDGTGHQETQYF
j_gene: TRBJ2-5
v_gene: TRBV4-3

CDR3aa: CASSPQGTNPYNEQFF
j_gene: TRBJ2-1
v_gene: TRBV18

CDR3aa: CASSLDRGKGQFF
j_gene: TRBJ2-1
v_gene: TRBV7-9

CDR3aa: CASSLWVNSYEQYF
j_gene: TRBJ2-7
v_gene: TRBV7-2

CDR3aa: CSARRDREFADTQYF
j_gene: TRBJ2-3
v_gene: TRBV20-1

CDR3aa: CASSLQGWNEKLFF
j_gene: TRBJ1-4
v_gene: TRBV12-3/TRBV12-4

CDR3aa: CASGRGLVRGYEQYF
j_gene: TRBJ2-7
v_gene: TRBV12-5

CDR3aa: CASSGTGSTEQFF
j_gene: TRBJ2-1
v_gene: TRBV6-2/TRBV6-3

CDR3aa: CSVDGWGQEYQETQYF
j_gene: TRBJ2-5
v_gene: TRBV29-1

CDR3aa: CASSLDWTSGNEQFF
j_gene: TRBJ2-1
v_gene: TRBV11-2

CDR3aa: CASSLGPQRETQYF
j_gene: TRBJ2-5
v_gene: TRBV11-2

CDR3aa: CASSLMSNNEQFF
j_gene: TRBJ2-1
v_gene: TRBV7-9

CDR3aa: CASGRFYGYTF
j_gene: TRBJ1-2
v_gene: TRBV6-5

CDR3aa: CASSFGPSSYNEQFF
j_gene: TRBJ2-1
v_gene: TRBV7-2

CDR3aa: CASSLFGTTYEQYF
j_gene: TRBJ2-7
v_gene: TRBV5-1

CDR3aa: CASSSGWRSTDTQYF
j_gene: TRBJ2-3
v_gene: TRBV5-4

CDR3aa: CASSFSTERGENTEAFF
j_gene: TRBJ1-1
v_gene: TRBV6-2/TRBV6-3

CDR3aa: CASSAMAGQGSEQYF
j_gene: TRBJ2-7
v_gene: TRBV5-1

CDR3aa: CASSPGAAGGTDTQYF
j_gene: TRBJ2-3
v_gene: TRBV5-5